This T cell receptor beta chain was captured by sequencing in a study of CD8+CD57+ T cells in acquired aplastic anemia. All sequencing subjects had displayed CD8+CD57+ cell expansion on flow cytometry. Genomic DNA templated the TCR beta VDJ and CDR3 profiling. Via MiXCR, TCRdb re-called the reads, giving one row per CDR3 protein. The sample lists around 42,000 distinct CDR3 sequences; roughly two thirds were seen once. By its share, this clonotype is medium-sized. Germline CDR1 SNHLY, CDR2 FYNNEI. The ends were cut back, 4 bases at V and 4 bases at J, with 11 bases in the middle. The length of the CDR3 is 14 residues.

The gene calls are TRBV2 and TRBJ1-3, with TRBD1 as a possible D gene (5 bases). The sample was sorted CD4+, CD8+, or CD8+CD57+ T cells (not recorded which) from PBMCs. The source is a human donor with aplastic anemia. This CDR3 is CASSAYRRGNTIYF. The CDR3 nucleotides read TGTGCCAGCAGTGCCTACAGGAGGGGAAACACCATATATTTT.